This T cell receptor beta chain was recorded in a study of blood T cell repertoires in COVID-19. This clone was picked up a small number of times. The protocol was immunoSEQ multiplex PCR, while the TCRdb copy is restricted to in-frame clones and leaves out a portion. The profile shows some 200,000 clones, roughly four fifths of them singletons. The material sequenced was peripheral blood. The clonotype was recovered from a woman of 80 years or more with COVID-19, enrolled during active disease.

DNA of the CDR3: TGTGCCAGCAGTCGGAGCAACCTGCTCTATGGCTACACCTTC. It translates to CASSRSNLLYGYTF. The rearrangement uses TRBV27 and TRBJ1-2; unclear D gene. Per the germline V gene, CDR1 is MNHEY and CDR2 is SMNVEV (reference sequence). This CDR3 comprises 14 residues. Trimming shortened V by 5 bases and J by 4 bases, and 14 bases separated the two germline ends.